This TCR beta chain was found in a study of radiation and T cells in renal cell carcinoma. Germline V lookup: CDR1 SGHTA, CDR2 FQGNSA. Trimming took 0 bases from V and 4 from J, leaving 7 bases between them. The CDR3 spans 13 residues. TCRdb keeps only in-frame clones here, not all; method: immunoSEQ multiplex PCR. The top ten hold around 31% of the sample, which has 40,000 to 50,000 clones, around 83% seen once. The sample's time point: baseline pretreatment blood. Noted treatment: 15 Gy SBRT to primary tumor, nephrectomy 4 weeks later. Radiation-treated patients gave blood at baseline, week 2 and week 4.

This clonotype was obtained from a woman in her seventies with renal cell carcinoma. The sample in question was blood, obtained from a patient whose treatment included radiotherapy and nephrectomy. J is TRBJ2-7 and V is TRBV7-2; D gene ambiguous. For the CDR3, the DNA is TGTGCCAGCAGCTTAGCTAGAGGTTACGAGCAGTACTTC. Its protein is CASSLARGYEQYF.